The entry that follows covers one T cell receptor beta chain sequence. Its matching antigen is unknown. This record comes from a study of STAT5B mutations in CD4+ large granular lymphocyte leukemia. Buffy coats from healthy blood donors served as controls. Whole-study results and caveats: 8/27 top patient clones versus 2/35 control clones were TRBV06-family.

Authors' data handling: Productive clonotypes were detectable down to 2.59 x 10-5 frequency. Clones were sequenced by immunoSEQ multiplex PCR, and TCRdb holds only the in-frame ones, with some missing. The V and J calls and the clone size are those of that table, but D and trimming were determined from the DNA. In the table there are about 30,000 clones, under 85% of which are singletons. Germline assignment: CDR1 PRHDT and CDR2 FYEKMQ (reference sequence). Trimming left V 4 bases short and J 1 base short, with 4 bases between. This CDR3 is built from 13 residues. This sequence originates from a human donor in good health. The genes are TRBV13 and TRBJ2-2; D is ambiguous. Sequences were obtained from CD4+ T cells from blood buffy coats. CDR3 residues: CASSSKNTGELFF. For the CDR3, the DNA is TGTGCCAGCAGCTCCAAGAACACCGGGGAGCTGTTTTTT.